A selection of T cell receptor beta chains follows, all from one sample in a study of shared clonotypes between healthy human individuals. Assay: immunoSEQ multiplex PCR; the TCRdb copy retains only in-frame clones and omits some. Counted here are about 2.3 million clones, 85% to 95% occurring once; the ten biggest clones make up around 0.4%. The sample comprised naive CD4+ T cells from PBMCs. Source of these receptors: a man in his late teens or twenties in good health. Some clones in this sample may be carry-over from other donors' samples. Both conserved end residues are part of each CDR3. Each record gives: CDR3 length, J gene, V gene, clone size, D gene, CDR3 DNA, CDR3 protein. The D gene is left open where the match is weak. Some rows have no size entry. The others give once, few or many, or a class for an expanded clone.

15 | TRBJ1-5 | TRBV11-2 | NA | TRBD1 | TGTGCCAGCAGCCAGGACAGGGGTATCAATCAGCCCCAGCATTTT | CASSQDRGINQPQHF
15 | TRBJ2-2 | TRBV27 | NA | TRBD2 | TGTGCCAGCAGCCTCCGACTAGCGGGCACCGGGGAGCTGTTTTTT | CASSLRLAGTGELFF
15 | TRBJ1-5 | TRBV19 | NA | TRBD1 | TGTGCCAGTAGCCATGGTGGGACAGCCTATCAGCCCCAGCATTTT | CASSHGGTAYQPQHF
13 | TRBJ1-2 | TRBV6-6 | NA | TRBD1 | TGTGCCAGCACCGACAGGGGGGGGTATGGCTACACCTTC | CASTDRGGYGYTF
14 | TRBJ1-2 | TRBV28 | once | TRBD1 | TGTGCCAGCAGGTCCTTACAGGGGAACTATGGCTACACCTTC | CASRSLQGNYGYTF
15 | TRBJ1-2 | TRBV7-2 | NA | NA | TGTGCCAGCAGCCCAGTAAGGGGTAGGGACTATGGCTACACCTTC | CASSPVRGRDYGYTF
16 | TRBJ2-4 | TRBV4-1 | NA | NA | TGCGCCAGCAGCCAAGTGGACACCGAGGGCCAAAACATTCAGTACTTC | CASSQVDTEGQNIQYF
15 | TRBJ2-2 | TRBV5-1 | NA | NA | TGCGCCAGCAGTTTTCAGGGAGAGGGCACCGGGGAGCTGTTTTTT | CASSFQGEGTGELFF
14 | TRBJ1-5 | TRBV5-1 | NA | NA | TGCGCCAGCAGCTTCGGCGGTGTCGATCAGCCCCAGCATTTT | CASSFGGVDQPQHF
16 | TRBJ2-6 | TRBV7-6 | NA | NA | TGTGCCAGCAGCTCCACCTCCCTATCTGGGGCCAACGTCCTGACTTTC | CASSSTSLSGANVLTF
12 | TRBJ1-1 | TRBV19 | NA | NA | TGTGCCAGTAGTATATCATCCCTTGAAGCTTTCTTT | CASSISSLEAFF
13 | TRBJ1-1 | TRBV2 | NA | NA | TGTGCCAGCAGTGCAGCTACGAACACTGAAGCTTTCTTT | CASSAATNTEAFF
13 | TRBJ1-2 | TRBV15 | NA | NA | TGTGCCACCAGCATGGAGCGGGGGCGCGGCTACACCTTC | CATSMERGRGYTF
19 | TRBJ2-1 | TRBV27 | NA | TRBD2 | TGTGCCAGCAGGACTAGACAGGGACTAGCGAAGTATCCCTACAATGAGCAGTTCTTC | CASRTRQGLAKYPYNEQFF
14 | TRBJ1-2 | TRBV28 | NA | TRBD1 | TGTGCCAGCTCCACAGGGGCCTGGGGCTATGGCTACACCTTC | CASSTGAWGYGYTF
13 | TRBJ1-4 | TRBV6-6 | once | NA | TGTGCCAGCACCCCGGATGGTAATGAAAAACTGTTTTTT | CASTPDGNEKLFF
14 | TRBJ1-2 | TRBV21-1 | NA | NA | TGTGCCAGGGGGACAGCCGATCTGAACTATGGCTACACCTTC | CARGTADLNYGYTF
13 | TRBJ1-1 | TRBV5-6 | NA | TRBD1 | TGTGCCAGCCAGACAGGGGTAGGAACTGAAGCTTTCTTT | CASQTGVGTEAFF
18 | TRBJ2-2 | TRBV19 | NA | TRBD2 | TGTGCCAGTAGTATGGGACTAGCGGGAGGTCCGAACACCGGGGAGCTGTTTTTT | CASSMGLAGGPNTGELFF
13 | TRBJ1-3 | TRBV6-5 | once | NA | TGTGCCACCTACAAGGGTGTTGGAAACACCATATATTTT | CATYKGVGNTIYF
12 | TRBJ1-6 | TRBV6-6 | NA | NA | TGTGCCAGCCAGTTAACGGTTCGGTCCCTCCACTTT | CASQLTVRSLHF
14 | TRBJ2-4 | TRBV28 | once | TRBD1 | TGTGCCAGCAGTTCCCGGACAGGGGGAAACATTCAGTACTTC | CASSSRTGGNIQYF
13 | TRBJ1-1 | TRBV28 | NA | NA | TGTGCCAGCAGGGTGGGGTTGAACACTGAAGCTTTCTTT | CASRVGLNTEAFF
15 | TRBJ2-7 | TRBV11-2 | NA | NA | TGTGCCAGCAGCTTAGCTCCCCGACTCGGCCTCGAGCAGTACTTC | CASSLAPRLGLEQYF
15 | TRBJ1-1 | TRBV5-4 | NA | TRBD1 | TGTGCCAGCAGCTCCCGCCGACAGGGAGTTTCTGAAGCTTTCTTT | CASSSRRQGVSEAFF
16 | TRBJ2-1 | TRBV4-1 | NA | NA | TGCGCCAGCAGCCATGGTGGTGGGAGCTCCTACAATGAGCAGTTCTTC | CASSHGGGSSYNEQFF
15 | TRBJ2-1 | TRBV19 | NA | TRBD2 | TGTGCCAGTCGAAGCGGGAGGGCGGGACACAATGAGCAGTTCTTC | CASRSGRAGHNEQFF
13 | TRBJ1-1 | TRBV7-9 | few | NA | TGTGCCAGCAGACTTAATCTGGGCATTGAAGCTTTCTTT | CASRLNLGIEAFF
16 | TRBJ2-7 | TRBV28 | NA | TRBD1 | TGTGCCAGCAGTTCTACAGGGGGCTCGCTCTCCTACGAGCAGTACTTC | CASSSTGGSLSYEQYF
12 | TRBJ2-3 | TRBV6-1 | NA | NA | TGTGCCAGCAGTGAAATTGTTGATACGCAGTATTTT | CASSEIVDTQYF
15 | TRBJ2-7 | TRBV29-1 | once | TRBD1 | TGCAGCGTGGCTCGTGGTTGGGACAGGGGCGGCGAGCAGTACTTC | CSVARGWDRGGEQYF
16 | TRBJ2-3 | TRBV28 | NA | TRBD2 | TGTGCCAGCAGACCACTAGCGGGGCGAGGAGGAGATACGCAGTATTTT | CASRPLAGRGGDTQYF
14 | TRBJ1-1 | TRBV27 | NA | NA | TGTGCCAGCAGTTTAACCAGACCGCCCACTTGGGCTTTCTTT | CASSLTRPPTWAFF
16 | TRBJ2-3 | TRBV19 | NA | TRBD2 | TGTGCCAGTAGTACGATACTAGCGGGACGCACAGATACGCAGTATTTT | CASSTILAGRTDTQYF
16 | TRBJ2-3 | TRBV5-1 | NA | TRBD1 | TGCGCCAGCAGCCCGGGACAGGGTTGGGGCACAGATACGCAGTATTTT | CASSPGQGWGTDTQYF
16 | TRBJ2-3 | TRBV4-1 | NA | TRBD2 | TGCGCCAGCAGCCAAGGGACTAGCGGGACCACAGATACGCAGTATTTT | CASSQGTSGTTDTQYF
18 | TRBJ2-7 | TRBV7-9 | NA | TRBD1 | TGTGCCAGCAGCCTTCCCGGACAGGGGGGGATCAGCTCCTACGAGCAGTACTTC | CASSLPGQGGISSYEQYF
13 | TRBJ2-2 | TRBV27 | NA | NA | TGTGCCAGCAGTTACAGGAACACCGGGGAGCTGTTTTTT | CASSYRNTGELFF
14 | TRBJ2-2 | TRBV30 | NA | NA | TGTGCCTGGAGTGTTGGGACACAGACCGGGGAGCTGTTTTTT | CAWSVGTQTGELFF
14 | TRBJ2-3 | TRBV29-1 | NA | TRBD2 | TGCAGCGCCATGGGCGGGAGAGAGGCGGATACGCAGTATTTT | CSAMGGREADTQYF
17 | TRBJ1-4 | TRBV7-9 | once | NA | TGTGCCAGCAGCTTGATCTTCTCTCGACCAACTAATGAAAAACTGTTTTTT | CASSLIFSRPTNEKLFF